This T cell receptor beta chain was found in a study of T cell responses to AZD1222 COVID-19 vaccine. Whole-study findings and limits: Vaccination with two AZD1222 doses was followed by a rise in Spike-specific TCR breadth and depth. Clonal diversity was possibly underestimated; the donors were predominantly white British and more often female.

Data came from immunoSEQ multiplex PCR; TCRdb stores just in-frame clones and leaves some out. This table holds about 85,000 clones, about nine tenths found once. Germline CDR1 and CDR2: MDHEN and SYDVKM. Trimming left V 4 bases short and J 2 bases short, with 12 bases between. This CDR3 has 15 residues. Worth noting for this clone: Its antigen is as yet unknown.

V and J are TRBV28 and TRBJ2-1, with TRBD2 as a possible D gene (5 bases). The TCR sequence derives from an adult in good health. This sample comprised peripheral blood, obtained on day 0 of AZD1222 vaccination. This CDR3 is CASSSGGLTYNEQFF. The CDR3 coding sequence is TGTGCCAGCAGTTCAGGCGGGCTGACCTACAATGAGCAGTTCTTC.